The 4 T cell receptor beta chains below come from one sample, sequenced in a study of T cells after yellow fever vaccination. TCRdb reprocessed the 5' RACE reads with MiXCR, giving one entry per CDR3 protein. The sample has a few hundred thousand distinct CDR3 sequences, about 19% seen once. Sequenced here: PBMCs, sampled before the yellow fever booster vaccination. Every receptor here comes from a man between 18 and 29 years old who received the YFV17D yellow fever vaccine.

CDR3: CASTEGPNTEAFF. The CDR3 DNA reads TGTGCCAGCACGGAGGGGCCGAACACTGAAGCTTTCTTT. V usage is TRBV2 and J usage is TRBJ1-1; tentative D call: TRBD1 (5 bases). CDR3 size: 13 residues. Germline-derived CDR1 and CDR2 are SNHLY and FYNNEI. V was cut by 7 bases and J by 1 base, with 10 bases left in between.

This clonotype was found a few times. The chain has TRBV6-5 and TRBJ2-5, with 8 positions matching TRBD1. V lost 0 bases and J lost 2; bases outside the gene matches: 5. CDR1 is MNHEY, CDR2 SVGAGI, per germline. There are 16 residues in the CDR3. CDR3 sequence reads: CASSYSRRTGQETQYF. In DNA form, the CDR3 reads TGTGCCAGCAGTTACTCGAGAAGGACAGGGCAAGAGACCCAGTACTTC.

This clonotype showed up just a few times. V gene TRBV7-2 combines with J gene TRBJ1-1; D is unclear. Trimming took 6 bases from V and 7 from J, leaving 15 bases between them. CDR3 length: 13 amino acids. CDR1 and CDR2 from the germline V gene are SGHTA and FQGNSA. The CDR3 spells CASRSERNNEAFF. In DNA, the CDR3 is TGTGCCAGCAGGTCGGAACGGAATAATGAAGCTTTCTTT.

This clonotype was detected only a few times. The chain links TRBV20-1 to TRBJ2-5, with D unresolved. The germline gives CDR1 DFQATT, CDR2 SNEGSKA (reference sequence). The CDR3 contains 15 residues. Trimming took 0 bases from V and 1 from J, leaving 12 bases between them. The CDR3 spells CSARDRVRGQETQYF. CDR3 nucleotides: TGCAGTGCTAGAGATCGTGTCAGAGGCCAAGAGACCCAGTACTTC.